This entry is about one TCR beta chain. This receptor's antigen is unknown. The record has no base qualities; no much larger clone is one base away. The sample originates from a study of cytomegalovirus exposure and HLA in healthy donors (dated by TCRdb to 2016 to 2017). Regarding the research as a whole: In an earlier analysis of under 600 of the donors, 250 to 300 Gb of sequence data and 95 million to 130 million unique TCR beta sequences from 180 million or so T cells were reported. Five DR-DQ haplotypes were handled as single units for association and clustering, since linkage in the cohort was strong. To study patterns of TCR occurrence, a later analysis re-analyzed previously published TCR beta repertoires from 650 to 750 donors and added high-resolution HLA genotyping. The study combined high-throughput TCR immunosequencing, statistical association of individual TCRs with disease status, and machine learning to predict cytomegalovirus infection status. HLA typing covered class I and class II loci at four-digit resolution. An early release covering roughly 580 HLA-typed donors comprised about 300 gigabases of sequencing data and roughly 85 million unique TCR sequences. Of the 350 to 450 genotyped donors, 81% fell in the genetic ancestry cluster associated with self-reported Caucasian donors. A separate validation cohort of 100 to 150 different subjects was used in addition to the approximately 700-subject first cohort. Among over 350 genotyped donors of the cohort, an average of around 240,000 unique TCR beta nucleotide sequences were sequenced per donor, around 20% of them non-productive. A later genetic analysis took genome-wide SNP genotypes for about three fifths of the roughly 670 donors and used that subset as a discovery cohort. In the later analysis, no new phenotypic data were used to find candidate immune exposures; instead, reliance was placed on TCR beta sequences and their occurrence across donors. All discovery cohort repertoires had been generated on a single sequencing platform. The number of typed donors differed by locus: about 620-630 for A, B, C, DRB1 and DQB1; some 500 for DQA1; 606 for DPA1; and roughly 490 for DPB1. The T cell repertoires of several hundred subjects were profiled by immunosequencing and related to cytomegalovirus serostatus. The study aimed to test whether signatures of past pathogen exposure could be identified by cataloging public T cell receptors. An earlier analysis of nearly 600 of the donors applied high-throughput TCR beta sequencing to assess whether each TCR beta V gene segment acted as functional or pseudogenic. Alongside the repertoire data, information on donor age, sex, ethnicity and CMV serostatus was compiled.

The germline V gene provides CDR1 SGHAT and CDR2 FQNNGV. From the cysteine through the phenylalanine, the CDR3 covers 15 amino acids. The DNA shown is the 45-base CDR3, in frame from base 1. V loses 0 bases of germline sequence and J loses 9 bases, and the interval between the two ends is 15 bases. Beyond this particular receptor, the publication reports: Because HLA typing was unavailable for some donors at each locus, only the typed subset was used in association tests. In vitro tests confirmed that a few of the cytomegalovirus-associated TCR beta chains recognize cytomegalovirus antigens. It was suggested by the authors that the approach could potentially be generalized to other disease states and immunological phenotypes. According to a later analysis, most CMV-associated TCR beta chains appeared to be HLA-restricted, and the HLA associations seemed to be driven largely by CMV exposure. This cohort had only TCR beta chains sequenced, and the lack of alpha or paired-chain data limited which features could be detected. A later genetic analysis associated a missense DCLRE1C variant with V-gene and J-gene trimming of TCR beta chains, and an independent cohort replicated the association. A group of highly shared sequence variants was considered likely to be a technical artifact of the sequencing pipeline. Across donors, most TCR sequences were observed very rarely, whereas some public TCRs were present in many individuals. Some IMGT-functional V segments, including TRBV6-2 and TRBV6-3, could not be told apart with the 87-base-pair reads, so those segments were excluded. Cytomegalovirus status was reported to be diagnosed by the classifier with high specificity and sensitivity in both the original and validation cohorts. In a later analysis, HLA-associated TCR beta chains showed more clonal expansion and lower generation probabilities than non-associated chains that were equally common. In a later genetic analysis, fewer N-insertions in productive TCRs were reported among donors in an Asian-associated ancestry cluster than the roughly 710-donor mean. Correlated functional status among segregating V segments might be attributable to linkage disequilibrium, but an unknown experimental factor could not be ruled out. Immune exposure information for the cohort was limited to CMV serostatus. In the study, around 150 TCR beta chains were listed as associated with cytomegalovirus. Assigning TCR associations to individual alleles was difficult when HLA alleles, especially DR and DQ, strongly co-occurred. A further reported finding was that TCR beta sequences accurately predicted the HLA-A and HLA-B alleles for most subjects in the first cohort. The presence/absence analyses assumed that sequencing depth was roughly uniform across donors, and that assumption may not be true. In an earlier analysis of fewer than 700 of the donors, most TCR beta V segments appeared in productive rearrangements about 90% or about 30% of the time, broadly matching IMGT annotations. Specific HLA alleles were associated with 15,000 to 20,000 TCR beta sequences at a false discovery rate of 0.05 in a later analysis. A later analysis found that TCR association rates varied across HLA loci, with DRB1 alleles showing the most associated TCRs and HLA-C alleles the fewest. Because counts were too low, around 17 rarely observed V segments, including chromosome 9 orphons, were left out of the earlier analysis of several hundred of the donors. According to a later analysis, parvovirus B19, influenza, CMV and Epstein-Barr virus appeared linked to several top co-occurrence clusters.

To prepare the library, the immunoSEQ multiplex PCR assay was applied. For the multiplex PCR, a mixture combining 60 forward primers for TCR Vbeta segments and 13 reverse primers for TCR Jbeta segments was used. The CDR3 region of rearranged TCR beta genes was amplified from genomic DNA by a multiplex PCR assay. The Illumina HiSeq System was used to sequence the amplified TCR beta libraries as 87-base-pair reads. Turning to the authors' computational methods: A later analysis counted 75 million to 100 million unique TCR beta chains across the 550 to 750 repertoires, and 9 million to 14 million of these chains were shared by at least two donors. Raw reads were error-corrected and collapsed into unique sequences by a nearest-neighbor algorithm in which closely related sequences were merged to remove PCR and sequencing errors. To assign V, D and J gene segments, CDR3 sequences were aligned to IMGT reference sequences. For a sequence to be retained, a match of at least six nucleotides was required to both a V gene segment and a J gene segment. Rearrangements were called productive when the CDR3 lacked stop codons and stayed in frame with V and J; all others were non-productive. CDR3 was defined by IMGT convention, running from the second conserved V-encoded cysteine to the conserved J-encoded phenylalanine. The earlier analysis of 587 of the donors excluded sequences that lacked an unambiguous match to a single V gene segment. In an earlier analysis of about 590 of the donors, a V segment was called functional when productive rearrangements were above 56.7%, and segregating when the standard deviation between donors exceeded 5%. A statistical classification framework was built for diagnosing cytomegalovirus status from the catalog of TCR beta chain sequences. In a later analysis, V and J genes were assigned by comparing TCR nucleotide sequences against IMGT/GENE-DB human TR gene sequences. The TCRdist pipeline was used in a later analysis to assign CDR3 sequences and most-parsimonious VDJ recombination scenarios. In a later analysis, each TCR beta chain was defined by its CDR3 amino acid sequence together with its V-gene family, and reads lacking a unique V-gene family were excluded. As a way to deal with suspected cross-contamination and a sequencing artifact, a later analysis dropped under 600 nucleotide sequences that were highly shared and had low generation probability. A later analysis calculated a clonal expansion index for each public chain from normalized within-repertoire ranks of inferred template counts. Generation probabilities in a later analysis came from a VDJ recombination model fitted to out-of-frame rearrangements, and those results were checked against IGoR. In a later analysis, hypergeometric tests were used to score TCR-TCR, TCR-HLA and TCR-CMV co-occurrence, with a repertoire-size bias correction applied to TCR pairs. A later analysis estimated false discovery rates by permuting HLA or CMV assignments 20 times. A later analysis grouped co-occurring TCRs with DBSCAN, adding TCRdist sequence similarity when clustering within HLA-allele-positive subsets. Repertoires with fewer than 30,000 or more than 120,000 public chains, plus five repertoires with anomalous nucleotide sharing, were excluded from co-occurrence clustering. The immuneACCESS repertoire file appears here via TCRdb, limited to in-frame rearrangements. These files lack a portion of the clones; in checked studies, under half of the deficit traces to unresolved V genes, and the cause of the others is not known. The DNA was the basis for D and trimming; V, J and clone size are from that table. The sample table lists under 200,000 clones, 75% to 90% of them with a count of one. Approximately 2% of the sample is taken by the ten largest.

The cohort was made up of 666 healthy bone marrow donors. Cohort members were all nominally healthy when sampled, although unrecorded immune exposures were likely present. CMV serostatus was recorded as positive for roughly 290 and negative for 352 of the 666 cohort members, whereas no CMV serostatus was recorded for the donor in question. A peripheral blood sample was collected from each donor, and TCR beta sequencing was performed on peripheral blood mononuclear cells. The Qiagen DNeasy Blood Extraction Kit was used to extract genomic DNA from the blood cell samples. The chain couples TRBV11-2 to TRBJ2-1; matching of 6 bases hints at TRBD2 as the D gene. The sequencing input was PBMCs. This clonotype was sampled from a human donor in good health. CDR3 reads: CASSLDNGGSGEQFF. In nucleotide form, the sequence is TGTGCCAGCAGCTTAGACAATGGGGGGAGCGGTGAGCAGTTCTTC.